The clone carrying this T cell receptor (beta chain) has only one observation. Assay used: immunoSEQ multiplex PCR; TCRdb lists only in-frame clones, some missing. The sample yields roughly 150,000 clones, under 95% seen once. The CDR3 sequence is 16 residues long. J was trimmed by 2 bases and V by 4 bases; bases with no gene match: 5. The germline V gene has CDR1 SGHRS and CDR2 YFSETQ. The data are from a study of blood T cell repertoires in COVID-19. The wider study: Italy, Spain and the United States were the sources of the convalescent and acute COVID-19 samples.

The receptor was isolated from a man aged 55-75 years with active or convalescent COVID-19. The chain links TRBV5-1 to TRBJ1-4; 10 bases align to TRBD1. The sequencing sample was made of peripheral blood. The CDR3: CASSLGQGGTNEKLFF. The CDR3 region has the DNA TGCGCCAGCAGCCTAGGACAGGGGGGGACTAATGAAAAACTGTTTTTT.